This passage covers 16 T cell receptor beta chains from one sample sequenced in a study of cytomegalovirus exposure and HLA in healthy donors. The PCR used 60 Vbeta and 13 Jbeta primers. Profiled with immunoSEQ multiplex PCR; TCRdb holds only in-frame clones, not every one. The sample yields 120,000 to 150,000 clones, roughly 80% seen once. Sequencing was performed on PBMCs. The receptor source for this set is a man aged 40-50 years in good health and CMV-seropositive.

This chain joins TRBV9 and TRBJ1-3, with TRBD1 identical over 8 bases. After removal of 2 bases from V and 3 bases from J, the junction contained 4 bases not matched to a gene. This CDR3 is built from 15 residues. CDR1 is SGDLS, CDR2 YYNGEE, per germline. In nucleotides, the CDR3 is TGTGCCAGCAGCGTTAGACAGGGGTTTGGAAACACCATATATTTT. It is translated as CASSVRQGFGNTIYF.

The chain combines TRBV5-1 with TRBJ2-1; 9 bases match TRBD1. Germline CDR1 is SGHRS and CDR2 is YFSETQ. The CDR3 is 15 residues long. Trimming at V came to 0 bases and at J to 8 bases, leaving 6 bases not matched to a gene. The CDR3 loop is CASSLVGDRVHEQFF. In nucleotides, the CDR3 is TGCGCCAGCAGCTTGGTAGGGGACAGGGTCCATGAGCAGTTCTTC.

The CDR3 region is CASSLGGGQGASGANVLTF. In DNA form, the CDR3 reads TGTGCCAGCAGCTTAGGAGGGGGACAGGGGGCCTCTGGGGCCAACGTCCTGACTTTC. This chain connects TRBV7-6 to TRBJ2-6, with 12 bases matching TRBD1. The J segment lost 0 bases and the V segment lost 1 base, leaving 4 bases of the junction unmatched. The CDR3 has 19 residues. Germline loops: CDR1 SGHVS, CDR2 FNYEAQ.

The chain employs TRBV5-1 and TRBJ2-1; 10 nucleotides agree with TRBD2. V shed 2 bases, J shed 5 bases, and the junction held 10 bases outside the gene matches. CDR3 length: 17 amino acids. Germline assignment: CDR1 SGHRS and CDR2 YFSETQ. The CDR3 DNA sequence: TGCGCCAGCAGCTTTTCTAGCGGGAGACTGTGGGACAATGAGCAGTTCTTC. This encodes CASSFSSGRLWDNEQFF.

This clone occurred a few times. This chain uses TRBV5-4 with TRBJ2-1; D perhaps matches TRBD1 (6 bases). There are 16 residues in the CDR3. Germline CDR1 reads SGHNT; CDR2 reads YYREEE (reference sequence). The V gene lost 1 base and the J gene lost 4 bases, with 15 bases spanning the gap. The CDR3 nucleotides read TGTGCCAGCAGCTTGCGGGACACCGACTTTTACAATGAGCAGTTCTTC. Its protein is CASSLRDTDFYNEQFF.

In the case of this clone: Other DNA sequences in the same sample also yield this CDR3. The V gene is TRBV30, the J gene TRBJ1-2, with 7 positions matching TRBD1. Germline trimming cut 3 bases from V and 5 bases from J; bases unmatched to any gene: 6. The CDR3 sequence is 13 residues long. The germline CDR1 and CDR2 sequences are GTSNPN and SVGIG (reference sequence). CDR3 DNA sequence: TGTGCCTGGAGCCGGGACAGCAATTATGGCTACACCTTC. Translating gives CAWSRDSNYGYTF.

For the CDR3, the DNA is TGTGCCAGCAGCCCTGACAGGGGAGAAGGCGAGCAGTACTTC. This gives the protein CASSPDRGEGEQYF. This chain connects TRBV7-3 to TRBJ2-7; 8 bases match TRBD1. From germline, CDR1 is SGHTA and CDR2 FQGTGA. CDR3 length: 14 residues. V shed 5 bases, J shed 6 bases, and the junction held 9 bases outside the gene matches.

The J gene is TRBJ1-2, the V gene TRBV27; a possible D gene is TRBD1 (5 bases). CDR1 MNHEY and CDR2 SMNVEV come from the germline V gene (reference sequence). The CDR3 spans 14 residues. V lost 5 bases to trimming and J lost 5 bases, with 15 bases between them. The CDR3 bases are TGTGCCAGCAGTCTGGGGCGTGCGGGATATGGCTACACCTTC. Amino acid sequence: CASSLGRAGYGYTF.

J is TRBJ2-1 and V is TRBV6-9, with 9 bases lining up with TRBD1. Germline values: CDR1 MNHGY, CDR2 SVAAGI. The ends lost 4 bases at V and 9 bases at J; junction bases unmatched: 16. The CDR3 length is 17 residues. CDR3 in DNA: TGTGCCAGCAGTTTTATAAATTGGGGGGACAGGGTTGGTGAGCAGTTCTTC. Its protein is CASSFINWGDRVGEQFF.

The chain carries TRBV19 and TRBJ2-5, with 15 nucleotides matching TRBD2. The germline CDR1 and CDR2 sequences are LNHDA and SQIVND (reference sequence). The J segment lost 2 bases and the V segment lost 4 bases, leaving 5 bases of the junction unmatched. The CDR3 runs 17 residues. The CDR3 spells CASSTPGLAGGQETQYF. The CDR3 bases are TGTGCCAGTAGTACCCCGGGACTAGCGGGAGGTCAAGAGACCCAGTACTTC.

This chain joins TRBV6-5 and TRBJ1-5, with no clear D. The CDR3 runs 14 residues. V lost 0 bases and J 7 bases, leaving 10 bases between the germline ends. Germline assignment: CDR1 MNHEY and CDR2 SVGAGI. The CDR3 sequence is CASSYSNVEQPQHF. CDR3 sequence (DNA): TGTGCCAGCAGTTACTCGAACGTAGAGCAGCCCCAGCATTTT.

The chain is built from TRBV28 and TRBJ1-2; D call uncertain. Germline V gives CDR1 MDHEN, CDR2 SYDVKM. V was shortened by 4 bases and J by 5 bases, with 8 bases between the two germline ends. The CDR3 loop spans 12 amino acids. The chain's CDR3 is CASSSNKYGYTF. DNA for the CDR3: TGTGCCAGCAGTTCAAACAAGTATGGCTACACCTTC.

In its sample, this clone was seen once. The chain recombines TRBV5-6 with TRBJ2-1; possible D gene TRBD2, 5 bases. Germline V CDR1 and CDR2: SGHDT, YYEEEE. The V end lost 2 bases, the J end lost 3 bases, and 15 bases lay between the germline ends. The CDR3 loop spans 16 amino acids. DNA for the CDR3: TGTGCCAGCAGCTTCCGTAGCGTTCGCTTCTACAATGAGCAGTTCTTC. This gives the protein CASSFRSVRFYNEQFF.

The chain has TRBV6-1 and TRBJ2-5; D is uncertain. The CDR3 is 15 residues long. Germline lookup yields CDR1 MNHNS and CDR2 SASEGT. V lost 7 bases and J 1 base, leaving 16 bases between the germline ends. CDR3 protein: CASTLGASGQETQYF. The CDR3 DNA follows: TGTGCCAGCACCTTAGGAGCTAGTGGCCAAGAGACCCAGTACTTC.

The chain employs TRBV30 and TRBJ1-5; D gene ambiguous. V shed 1 base and J shed 7 bases, with 14 bases lying between them. Germline assignment: CDR1 GTSNPN and CDR2 SVGIG (reference sequence). CDR3 length: 14 amino acids. CDR3 nucleotides: TGTGCCTGGAGTGAACGAGGCGGCAGCCAGCCCCAGCATTTT. This encodes CAWSERGGSQPQHF.

The DNA for the CDR3 is TGTGCCAGCAGCCTGCGTTGGCGGGAGTCCCCTTACAATGAGCAGTTCTTC. It specifies CASSLRWRESPYNEQFF. V usage is TRBV13 and J usage is TRBJ2-1, with 7 bases lining up with TRBD2. With V trimmed by 5 bases and J by 4 bases, 14 bases remained unmatched. CDR1 is PRHDT and CDR2 is FYEKMQ in the germline V gene (reference sequence). The CDR3 has 17 amino acids.